Following are 12 T cell receptor beta chains from one sample sequenced in a study of sequential checkpoint blockade in melanoma. Indicated treatment: randomized to nivolumab then ipilimumab (arm A) or the reverse (arm B). Some clones are missing from TCRdb's copy, which holds only in-frame ones; the method was immunoSEQ multiplex PCR. The data contain some 17,000 clones, around 76% of them singletons. This specimen was CD8+ T cells sorted from blood (inferred from file names), taken from a patient given nivolumab and ipilimumab in sequence. The receptors stem from a human donor with melanoma.

The chain uses TRBV25-1 and TRBJ1-2; D possibly corresponds to TRBD1 (6 bases). The germline V gene has CDR1 MGHDK and CDR2 SYGVNS. There are 12 residues in the CDR3. V dropped 8 bases and J dropped 6 bases, with 13 bases sitting between them. CDR3 in amino acids: CASWGGSHGYTF. CDR3 coding DNA: TGTGCCAGCTGGGGGGGCTCTCATGGCTACACCTTC.

This clone was picked up a small number of times. The chain carries TRBV6-5 and TRBJ2-1, with D uncertain. CDR1 MNHEY and CDR2 SVGAGI come from the germline V gene. The CDR3 runs 13 residues. Trimming removed 8 bases from V and 0 bases from J, with 8 bases in between. The chain's CDR3 is CASGPRSYNEQFF. The CDR3 DNA is TGTGCCAGCGGCCCCCGCTCCTACAATGAGCAGTTCTTC.

The chain employs TRBV7-9 and TRBJ2-1; the match to TRBD2 covers 10 bases. V shed 5 bases, J shed 2 bases, and the junction held 6 bases outside the gene matches. Germline lookup yields CDR1 SEHNR and CDR2 FQNEAQ (reference sequence). The CDR3 has 16 amino acids. The DNA of the CDR3 is TGTGCCAGCAGCCCCCGGACTAGCGGACCCTACAATGAGCAGTTCTTC. Amino acids: CASSPRTSGPYNEQFF. Using reference TRBV7-9 and TRBJ2-1 for the parts outside the CDR3, the full variable domain is DTGVSQNPRHKITKRGQNVTFRCDPISEHNRLYWYRQTLGQGPEFLTYFQNEAQLEKSRLLSDRFSAERPKGSFSTLEIQRTEQGDSAMYLCASSPRTSGPYNEQFFGPGTRLTVL.

The CDR3 spells CAWGATNEKLFF. CDR3 nucleotide sequence: TGTGCCTGGGGAGCAACTAATGAAAAACTGTTTTTT. The V and J genes are TRBV30 and TRBJ1-4; D not resolved. With 5 bases removed from V and 0 bases from J, the gap between germline ends came to 4 bases. The V gene's germline CDR1 is GTSNPN and CDR2 SVGIG (reference sequence). The CDR3 contains 12 residues.

Worth noting for this clone: At the DNA level, this CDR3 is encoded by other sequences in the same sample as well. The chain uses TRBV6-7 and TRBJ1-6; D gene ambiguous. TRBV6-7 is flagged as an ORF with uncertain function. The V end lost 4 bases, the J end lost 9 bases, and 13 bases lay between the germline ends. This CDR3 is 14 amino acids long. Here the CDR3 DNA reads TGTGCCAGCAGTTTCCGGGGTTTTAGTTCACCCCTCCACTTT. It specifies CASSFRGFSSPLHF.

The count of this clone is one. The chain joins TRBV14 to TRBJ1-2; perhaps TRBD1 as D (5 bases). Germline-derived CDR1 and CDR2 are SGHDN and FVKESK. V lost 1 base and J lost 6, with 9 bases in between. The CDR3 has 13 residues. The CDR3 loop is CASSQGVGDGYTF. The CDR3 coding sequence is TGTGCCAGCAGCCAAGGGGTAGGGGATGGCTACACCTTC. Full variable domain (remainder filled in from reference TRBV14 and TRBJ1-2): EAGVTQFPSHSVIEKGQTVTLRCDPISGHDNLYWYRRVMGKEIKFLLHFVKESKQDESGMPNNRFLAERTGGTYSTLKVQPAELEDSGVYFCASSQGVGDGYTFGSGTRLTVV.

The chain combines TRBV30 with TRBJ2-1; D uncertain. Germline CDR1 reads GTSNPN; CDR2 reads SVGIG (reference sequence). V lost 6 bases and J 8 bases, leaving 17 bases between the germline ends. The CDR3 covers 13 residues. The CDR3 is CACLRGTLDEQFF. The DNA of the CDR3 is TGTGCCTGCCTTCGAGGCACCCTCGATGAGCAGTTCTTC.

This rearrangement joins TRBV27 to TRBJ2-3, with D possibly matching TRBD2 (5 bases). The V end lost 8 bases, the J end lost 7 bases, and 19 bases lay between the germline ends. CDR3 length equals 14 residues. Per germline, CDR1 MNHEY and CDR2 SMNVEV (reference sequence). The CDR3 sequence: CASCHSSEGNTQYF. In DNA form, the CDR3 reads TGTGCCAGCTGCCACTCCAGTGAGGGAAATACGCAGTATTTT.

This chain's CDR3 is CASSVGLAKYEQYF. As DNA, the CDR3 is TGTGCCAGCAGCGTAGGGCTAGCGAAATACGAGCAGTACTTC. This chain uses TRBV9 with TRBJ2-7, with D possibly being TRBD2 (6 bases). Trimming cost V 0 bases and J 4 bases, with 11 bases left between them. The CDR3 is 14 amino acids. Germline V gene sequence: CDR1 SGDLS, CDR2 YYNGEE. The whole variable domain, filled in from reference TRBV9 and TRBJ2-7, reads DSGVTQTPKHLITATGQRVTLRCSPRSGDLSVYWYQQSLDQGLQFLIQYYNGEERAKGNILERFSAQQFPDLHSELNLSSLELGDSALYFCASSVGLAKYEQYFGPGTRLTVT.

V and J are TRBV9 and TRBJ2-2; TRBD2 matches 8 bases. The junction had 7 bases not matched to a gene; V was cut back by 4 bases and J by 5 bases. The CDR3 is 15 residues long. The germline V gene encodes CDR1 SGDLS and CDR2 YYNGEE. The DNA of the CDR3 is TGTGCCAGCAGCCCTTCGGGCGGGGGGACCGGGGAGCTGTTTTTT. This codes for CASSPSGGGTGELFF.

The J gene is TRBJ2-7, the V gene TRBV7-2; a possible D gene is TRBD2 (5 bases). Trimming took off 5 bases at V and 4 bases at J, with 9 bases between the two ends. The CDR3 has 12 amino acids. The germline CDR1 and CDR2 sequences are SGHTA and FQGNSA. This CDR3 is CASSADLYEQYF. In DNA form, the CDR3 reads TGTGCCAGCAGCGCGGACTTGTACGAGCAGTACTTC.

J is TRBJ2-1 and V is TRBV7-9; 11 bases line up with TRBD2. CDR3 length: 15 amino acids. V trimming: 5 bases; J trimming: 5 bases; junction bases outside the gene matches: 5. Per the germline V gene, CDR1 is SEHNR and CDR2 is FQNEAQ (reference sequence). Here the CDR3 DNA reads TGTGCCAGCAGCCCCCCGGGACTAGCGGACAATGAGCAGTTCTTC. The encoded protein is CASSPPGLADNEQFF.